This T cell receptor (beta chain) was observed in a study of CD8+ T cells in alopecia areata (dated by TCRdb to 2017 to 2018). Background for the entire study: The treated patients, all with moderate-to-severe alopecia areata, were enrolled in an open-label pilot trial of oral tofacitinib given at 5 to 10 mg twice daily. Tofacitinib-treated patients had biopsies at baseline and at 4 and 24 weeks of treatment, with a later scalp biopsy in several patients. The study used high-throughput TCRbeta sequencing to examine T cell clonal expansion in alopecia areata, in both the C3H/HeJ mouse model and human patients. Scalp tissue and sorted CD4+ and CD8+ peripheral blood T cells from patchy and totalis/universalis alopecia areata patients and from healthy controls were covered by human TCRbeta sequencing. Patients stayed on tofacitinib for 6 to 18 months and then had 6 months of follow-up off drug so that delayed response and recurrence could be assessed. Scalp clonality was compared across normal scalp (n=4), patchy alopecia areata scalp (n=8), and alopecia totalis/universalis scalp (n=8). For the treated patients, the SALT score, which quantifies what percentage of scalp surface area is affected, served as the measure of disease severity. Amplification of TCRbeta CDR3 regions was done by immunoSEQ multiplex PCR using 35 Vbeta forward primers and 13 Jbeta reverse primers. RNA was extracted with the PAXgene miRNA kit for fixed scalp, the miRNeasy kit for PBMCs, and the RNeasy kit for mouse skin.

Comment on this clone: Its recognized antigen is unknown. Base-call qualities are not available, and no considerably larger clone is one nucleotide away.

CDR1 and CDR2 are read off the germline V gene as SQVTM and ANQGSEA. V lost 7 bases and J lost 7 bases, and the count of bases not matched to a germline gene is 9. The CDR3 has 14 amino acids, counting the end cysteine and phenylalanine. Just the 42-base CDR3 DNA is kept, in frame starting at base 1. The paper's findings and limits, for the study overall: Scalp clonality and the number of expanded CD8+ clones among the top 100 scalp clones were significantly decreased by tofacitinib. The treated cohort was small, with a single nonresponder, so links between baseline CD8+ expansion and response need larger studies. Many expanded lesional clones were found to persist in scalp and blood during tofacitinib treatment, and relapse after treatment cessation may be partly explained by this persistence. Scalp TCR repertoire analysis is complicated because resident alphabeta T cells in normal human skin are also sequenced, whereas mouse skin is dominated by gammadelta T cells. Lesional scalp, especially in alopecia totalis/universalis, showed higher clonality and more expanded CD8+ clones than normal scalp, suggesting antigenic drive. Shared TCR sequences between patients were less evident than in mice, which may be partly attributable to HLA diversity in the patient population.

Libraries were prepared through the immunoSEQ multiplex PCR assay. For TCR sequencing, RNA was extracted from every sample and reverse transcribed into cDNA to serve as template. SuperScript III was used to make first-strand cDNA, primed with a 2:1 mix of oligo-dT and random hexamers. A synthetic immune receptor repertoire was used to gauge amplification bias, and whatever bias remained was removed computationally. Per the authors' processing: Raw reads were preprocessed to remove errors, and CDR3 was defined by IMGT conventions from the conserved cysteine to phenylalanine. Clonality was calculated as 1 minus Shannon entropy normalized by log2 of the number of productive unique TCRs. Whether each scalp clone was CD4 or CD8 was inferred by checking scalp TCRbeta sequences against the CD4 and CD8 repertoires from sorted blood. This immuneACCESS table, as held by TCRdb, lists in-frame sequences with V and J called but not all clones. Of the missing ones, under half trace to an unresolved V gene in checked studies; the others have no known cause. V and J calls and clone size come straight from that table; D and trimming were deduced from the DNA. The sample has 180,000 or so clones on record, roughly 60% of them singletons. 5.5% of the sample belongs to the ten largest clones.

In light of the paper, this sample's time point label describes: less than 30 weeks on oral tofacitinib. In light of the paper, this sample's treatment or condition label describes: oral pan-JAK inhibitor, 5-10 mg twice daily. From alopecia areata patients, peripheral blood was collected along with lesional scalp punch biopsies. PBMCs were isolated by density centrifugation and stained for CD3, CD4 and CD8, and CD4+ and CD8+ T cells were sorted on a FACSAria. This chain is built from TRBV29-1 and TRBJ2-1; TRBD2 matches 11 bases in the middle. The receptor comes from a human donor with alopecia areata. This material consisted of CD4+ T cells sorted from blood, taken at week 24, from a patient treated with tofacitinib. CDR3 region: CSAHTSGRRNEQFF. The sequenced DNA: TGCAGCGCCCATACTAGCGGGAGAAGGAATGAGCAGTTCTTC.